The rows below give T cell receptor beta chains drawn from one sample of a study of beta chain features in type 1 diabetes. The data were produced by immunoSEQ multiplex PCR, yet TCRdb's version contains in-frame clones alone and is incomplete. The sample includes 55,000 to 80,000 clones, roughly half of them seen just once. The sample comprised central memory CD4+ T cells from blood. These receptors originate from a young man with type 1 diabetes. Both conserved end residues are part of each CDR3. D genes are given only for firm matches. Clone size appears in some rows only: once, few, many, or a class for an expanded clone.

abundance | d_gene | j_gene | v_gene | CDR3nt | CDR3aa
NA | NA | TRBJ1-3 | TRBV19 | TGTGCCAGTAAAGAGGAGAGCTCTGGAAACACCATATATTTT | CASKEESSGNTIYF
NA | TRBD2 | TRBJ2-3 | TRBV18 | TGTGCCAGCTCACCGGGACTAGCCCCAGATACGCAGTATTTT | CASSPGLAPDTQYF
NA | NA | TRBJ1-1 | TRBV30 | TGTGCCTGGGGACTTGGACGGGTGAACACTGAAGCTTTCTTT | CAWGLGRVNTEAFF
NA | NA | TRBJ1-1 | TRBV2 | TGTGCCAGGGGGAGTAGGGCGGGGGCTTTCTTT | CARGSRAGAFF
few | TRBD1 | TRBJ1-2 | TRBV19 | TGTGCCAGTAGACTTCGACAGGGGCCTGGCTACACCTTC | CASRLRQGPGYTF
NA | NA | TRBJ2-2 | TRBV9 | TGTGCCAGCAGCGTTCGACAGGCGGCCAACACCGGGGAGCTGTTTTTT | CASSVRQAANTGELFF
NA | NA | TRBJ2-1 | TRBV2 | TGTGCCAGCAACCGACAAAGTGGGAATGAGCAGTTCTTC | CASNRQSGNEQFF
once | NA | TRBJ2-7 | TRBV5-1 | TGCGCCAGCAGCCTGTCCGGGAGCTCCTACGAGCAGTACTTC | CASSLSGSSYEQYF
few | TRBD2 | TRBJ2-7 | TRBV6-1 | TGTGCCAGCAGTGAATGGCGGGAGGCCCTATCCTACGAGCAGTACTTC | CASSEWREALSYEQYF
NA | TRBD2 | TRBJ2-5 | TRBV11-2 | TGTGCCAGCAGCTTGGGGACTAGCGGGGGGCGTCAAGAGACCCAGTACTTC | CASSLGTSGGRQETQYF
NA | NA | TRBJ2-5 | TRBV6-5 | TGTGCCAGCAGTCCCTTGGGGAGACGCCAGTACTTC | CASSPLGRRQYF
NA | NA | TRBJ1-5 | TRBV19 | TGTGCCAGTAGCCCCAGGGGAACGTATAGCAATCAGCCCCAGCATTTT | CASSPRGTYSNQPQHF
few | NA | TRBJ2-1 | TRBV7-7 | TGTGCTAGCAGCTTACGGCTAGCGACTTACAATGAGCAGTTCTTC | CASSLRLATYNEQFF
few | TRBD1 | TRBJ2-3 | TRBV29-1 | TGCAGCGTTGAAACTAGGACAGGGGATAGCACAGATACGCAGTATTTT | CSVETRTGDSTDTQYF
NA | NA | TRBJ1-1 | TRBV5-1 | TGCGCCAGCAGCTTGACAGGCCCCACTGAAGCTTTCTTT | CASSLTGPTEAFF
few | TRBD1 | TRBJ2-1 | TRBV29-1 | TGCAGCGTTGGGTGGACAGGGGTCTCCAATGAGCAGTTCTTC | CSVGWTGVSNEQFF
NA | TRBD1 | TRBJ2-1 | TRBV6-1 | TGTGCCAGCAGTGCCGGCAGGGGGCCTTACAATGAGCAGTTCTTC | CASSAGRGPYNEQFF
few | NA | TRBJ2-3 | TRBV29-1 | TGCAGCGTTGAAGAGTGGGCGACTGGGGCTACAGATACGCAGTATTTT | CSVEEWATGATDTQYF
few | TRBD1 | TRBJ1-2 | TRBV7-2 | TGTGCCAGCAGCTTAGTAAGGACAGGGTCGGGCTACACCTTC | CASSLVRTGSGYTF
once | NA | TRBJ1-3 | TRBV30 | TGTGCCTGGAGTGTTGGAGGCTCTGGAAACACCATATATTTT | CAWSVGGSGNTIYF
NA | NA | TRBJ2-2 | TRBV9 | TGTGCCAGCAGCCAGAGGGGGTACACCGGGGAGCTGTTTTTT | CASSQRGYTGELFF
many | NA | TRBJ2-1 | TRBV6-6 | TGTGCCAGCAGCCGGACAGAAAATGAGCAGTTCTTC | CASSRTENEQFF
NA | TRBD1 | TRBJ1-2 | TRBV15 | TGTGCCACCAGCGGGGAAAGGACAGGGGCGGGGGGCTACACCTTC | CATSGERTGAGGYTF
once | TRBD2 | TRBJ2-1 | TRBV12-5 | TGTGCTAGTGGTGGCTCCGGGGGGAGCGGGAGTACCTACAATGAGCGGTTCTTC | CASGGSGGSGSTYNERFF
NA | TRBD2 | TRBJ2-3 | TRBV9 | TGTGCCAGCAGCCCACAAGCGGGGGGGCACACAGATACGCAGTATTTT | CASSPQAGGHTDTQYF
NA | TRBD1 | TRBJ2-5 | TRBV18 | TGTGCCAGCTCACCACTAGGGACAGGCGAGACCCAGTACTTC | CASSPLGTGETQYF
NA | NA | TRBJ1-2 | TRBV4-2 | TGTGCCAGCAGCCAAGCAGGGGTCTATGGCTACACCTTC | CASSQAGVYGYTF
NA | NA | TRBJ2-3 | TRBV2 | TGTGCCAGTGGTTCGACAGGTGATACGCAGTATTTT | CASGSTGDTQYF
NA | TRBD1 | TRBJ1-1 | TRBV6-6 | TGTGCCAGCAGTTACTCGGGGACAGGGGATGGGGAAGCTTTCTTT | CASSYSGTGDGEAFF
few | TRBD2 | TRBJ2-3 | TRBV6-1 | TGTGCCAGCAGGTCTAGCGGGGCTAGCACAGATACGCAGTATTTT | CASRSSGASTDTQYF
NA | TRBD1 | TRBJ1-1 | TRBV5-1 | TGCGCCAGCAGCCCGGGACAGAAGAACACTGAAGCTTTCTTT | CASSPGQKNTEAFF
once | TRBD1 | TRBJ2-7 | TRBV7-9 | TGTGCCAGCAGCTCAAAATACAGGGGGTCCTACGAGCAGTACTTC | CASSSKYRGSYEQYF
NA | TRBD2 | TRBJ2-1 | TRBV4-1 | TGCGCCAGCAGCCAAGAGGAGACTAGCGAGGAGGGTGAGCAGTTCTTC | CASSQEETSEEGEQFF
NA | NA | TRBJ1-2 | TRBV5-1 | TGCGCCAGCAGCCGAGCGGACGCGAGCTATGGCTACACCTTC | CASSRADASYGYTF
few | TRBD1 | TRBJ2-7 | TRBV5-1 | TGCGCCAGCAGCCCGGGCGGGACAGGGTTCTACGAGCAGTACTTC | CASSPGGTGFYEQYF
NA | NA | TRBJ2-2 | TRBV7-7 | TGTGCCACCATCGCTCCTAGGGGGTCCGGGGAGCTGTTTTTT | CATIAPRGSGELFF
few | TRBD2 | TRBJ2-3 | TRBV7-9 | TGTGCCAGCAGCTTAGCGCCCGCTAGCGGCAGCACAGATACGCAGTATTTT | CASSLAPASGSTDTQYF
NA | TRBD1 | TRBJ1-1 | TRBV6-6 | TGTGCCAGCACCCAGACAGGGGGCCGCGGCACTGAAGCTTTCTTT | CASTQTGGRGTEAFF